This TCR beta chain derives from a study of monozygotic twins with inflammatory bowel disease. TCRdb derives one entry per CDR3 protein from the 5' RACE reads, leaving out DNA. The listing records 160,000 or so distinct CDR3 sequences. Regarding this clonotype: The antigen remains undetermined.

CDR3 length equals 13 residues. Germline CDR1 reads SGHDN; CDR2 reads FVKESK. General observations from the study: Twins with IBD had fewer clonotypes in common with others than healthy twins, particularly during disease activity.

The TCR was taken from a human donor with ulcerative colitis or Crohn's disease, or a healthy co-twin of an affected twin (not recorded which). The sample taken for sequencing was blood. The rearrangement links TRBV14 to TRBJ1-5. Here the CDR3 reads CASSQDSTQPQHF. The whole variable domain, filled in from reference TRBV14 and TRBJ1-5, reads EAGVTQFPSHSVIEKGQTVTLRCDPISGHDNLYWYRRVMGKEIKFLLHFVKESKQDESGMPNNRFLAERTGGTYSTLKVQPAELEDSGVYFCASSQDSTQPQHFGDGTRLSIL.